The T cell receptor beta chain under discussion was sequenced for a study of OX40 agonist ivuxolimab in advanced cancers. There are 15 residues in the CDR3. Trimming left V 2 bases short and J 2 bases short, with 13 bases between. Germline V gene sequence: CDR1 GTSNPN, CDR2 SVGIG (reference sequence). The protocol was immunoSEQ multiplex PCR, while the TCRdb copy is restricted to in-frame clones and leaves out a portion. The data contain 20,000 to 25,000 clones, over 80% of them singletons. The chain recombines TRBV30 with TRBJ2-1; no clear D. Here the sequenced sample was CD4+ or CD8+ T cells sorted from blood, taken in a trial of the OX40 agonist ivuxolimab. This TCR derives from an adult with an advanced solid tumor such as melanoma, head and neck, liver or kidney cancer. As DNA, the CDR3 is TGTGCCTGGAGTACGGGTGATAGCACCTACAATGAGCAGTTCTTC. Amino acid sequence: CAWSTGDSTYNEQFF.